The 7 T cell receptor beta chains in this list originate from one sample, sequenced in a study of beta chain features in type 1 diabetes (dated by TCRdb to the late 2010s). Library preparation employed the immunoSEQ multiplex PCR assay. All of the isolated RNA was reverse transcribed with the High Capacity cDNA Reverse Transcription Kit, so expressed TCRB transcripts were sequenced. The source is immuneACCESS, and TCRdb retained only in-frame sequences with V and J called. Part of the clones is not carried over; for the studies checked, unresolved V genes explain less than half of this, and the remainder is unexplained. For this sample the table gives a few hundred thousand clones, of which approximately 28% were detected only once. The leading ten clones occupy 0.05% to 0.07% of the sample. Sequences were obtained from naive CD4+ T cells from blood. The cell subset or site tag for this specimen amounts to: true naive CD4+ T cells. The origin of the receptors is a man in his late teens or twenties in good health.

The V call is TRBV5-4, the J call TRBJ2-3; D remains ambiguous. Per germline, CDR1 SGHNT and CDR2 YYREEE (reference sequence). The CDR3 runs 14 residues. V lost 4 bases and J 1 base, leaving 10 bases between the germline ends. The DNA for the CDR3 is TGTGCCAGCAGCACGAAAGGCGGCACAGATACGCAGTATTTT. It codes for CASSTKGGTDTQYF.

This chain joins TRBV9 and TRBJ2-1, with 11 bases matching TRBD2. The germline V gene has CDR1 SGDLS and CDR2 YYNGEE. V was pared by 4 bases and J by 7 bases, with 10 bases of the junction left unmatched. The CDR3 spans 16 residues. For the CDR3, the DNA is TGTGCCAGCAGCCTTGTCGGGGCTAGCGGGAGGAATGAGCAGTTCTTC. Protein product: CASSLVGASGRNEQFF.

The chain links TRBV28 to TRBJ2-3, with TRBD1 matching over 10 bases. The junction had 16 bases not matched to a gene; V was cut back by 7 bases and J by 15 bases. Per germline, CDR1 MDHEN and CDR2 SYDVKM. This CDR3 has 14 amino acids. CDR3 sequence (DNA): TGTGCCAGCAAGGTCCCGGGACAGGGGCCCTACTCATATTTT. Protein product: CASKVPGQGPYSYF. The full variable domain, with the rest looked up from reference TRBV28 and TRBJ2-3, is DVKVTQSSRYLVKRTGEKVFLECVQDMDHENMFWYRQDPGLGLRLIYFSYDVKMKEKGDIPEGYSVSREKKERFSLILESASTNQTSMYLCASKVPGQGPYSYFGPGTRLTVL.

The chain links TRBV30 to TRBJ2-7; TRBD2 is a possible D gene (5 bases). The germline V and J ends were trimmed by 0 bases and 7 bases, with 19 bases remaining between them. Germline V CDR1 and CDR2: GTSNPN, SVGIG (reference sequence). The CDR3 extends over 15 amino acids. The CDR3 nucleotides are TGTGCCTGGAGTGTACTGGCTAGAGTACCGGGGGAGCAGTACTTC. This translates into CAWSVLARVPGEQYF.

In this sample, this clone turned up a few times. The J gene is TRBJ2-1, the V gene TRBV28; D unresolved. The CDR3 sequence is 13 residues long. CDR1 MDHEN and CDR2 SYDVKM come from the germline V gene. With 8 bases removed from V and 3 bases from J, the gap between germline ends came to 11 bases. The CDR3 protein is CASRNGSYNEQFF. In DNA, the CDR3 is TGTGCCAGCCGAAACGGCAGCTACAATGAGCAGTTCTTC. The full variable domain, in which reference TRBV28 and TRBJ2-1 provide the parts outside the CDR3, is DVKVTQSSRYLVKRTGEKVFLECVQDMDHENMFWYRQDPGLGLRLIYFSYDVKMKEKGDIPEGYSVSREKKERFSLILESASTNQTSMYLCASRNGSYNEQFFGPGTRLTVL.

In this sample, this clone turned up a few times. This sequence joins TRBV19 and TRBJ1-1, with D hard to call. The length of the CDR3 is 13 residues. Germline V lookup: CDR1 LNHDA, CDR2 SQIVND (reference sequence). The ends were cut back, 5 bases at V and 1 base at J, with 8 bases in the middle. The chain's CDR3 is CASSLGRNTEAFF. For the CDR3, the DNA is TGTGCCAGTAGTCTCGGGCGGAACACTGAAGCTTTCTTT.

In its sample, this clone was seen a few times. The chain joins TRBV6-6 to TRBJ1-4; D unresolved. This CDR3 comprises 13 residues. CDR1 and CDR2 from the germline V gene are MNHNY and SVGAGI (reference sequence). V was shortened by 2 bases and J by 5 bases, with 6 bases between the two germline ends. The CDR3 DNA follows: TGTGCCAGCAGTTACAGGGCCAATGAAAAACTGTTTTTT. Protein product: CASSYRANEKLFF.